The rows below give T cell receptor beta chains drawn from one sample of a study of blood T cell repertoires in COVID-19. TCRdb's table, derived via immunoSEQ multiplex PCR, lists solely in-frame clones and lacks some. The sample consists of roughly 330,000 clones, approximately 84% of them appearing once. The sequenced sample consisted of PBMCs or T cells enriched from blood (not recorded which). The source of these receptors is a woman between 18 and 29 years old who had recovered from COVID-19. CDR3s include the opening cysteine and the closing phenylalanine or tryptophan. The D gene is left open where the match is weak. The listing skips clone size in some rows; elsewhere it reads once, few, many or a size class.

J gene: TRBJ2-4
V gene: TRBV6-6
clone size: .
D gene: TRBD1
CDR3 DNA: TGTGCCAGCAGTCAACAGGGGATAGCCAAAAACATTCAGTACTTC
CDR3 protein: CASSQQGIAKNIQYF

J gene: TRBJ1-5
V gene: TRBV28
clone size: .
D gene: .
CDR3 DNA: TGTGCCAGCCTTCCCTTTGAGGGGCCCCAGCATTTT
CDR3 protein: CASLPFEGPQHF

J gene: TRBJ1-4
V gene: TRBV6-1
clone size: .
D gene: .
CDR3 DNA: TGTGCCAGCAGTGAAGCGGGACTGCGGGAAAAACTGTTTTTT
CDR3 protein: CASSEAGLREKLFF

J gene: TRBJ2-3
V gene: TRBV24-1
clone size: .
D gene: TRBD2
CDR3 DNA: TGTGCCACCAGTGATACAGCGGGGTTAAGCACAGATACGCAGTATTTT
CDR3 protein: CATSDTAGLSTDTQYF

J gene: TRBJ1-3
V gene: TRBV7-4
clone size: .
D gene: .
CDR3 DNA: TGTGCCAGCAGCTTACGGGGTTCGGTGACTCGAAACACCATATATTTT
CDR3 protein: CASSLRGSVTRNTIYF

J gene: TRBJ2-7
V gene: TRBV19
clone size: .
D gene: .
CDR3 DNA: TGTGCCAGTAGTATAGATGTTCTCGGAGTTTACGAGCAGTACTTC
CDR3 protein: CASSIDVLGVYEQYF

J gene: TRBJ2-1
V gene: TRBV7-3
clone size: once
D gene: TRBD1
CDR3 DNA: TGTGCCAGCAGCCAAGGGACAGGGGCAAACAATGAGCAGTTCTTC
CDR3 protein: CASSQGTGANNEQFF

J gene: TRBJ1-4
V gene: TRBV30
clone size: .
D gene: .
CDR3 DNA: TGTGCCTGGAGTGTAGAGTCAAATGAAAAACTGTTTTTT
CDR3 protein: CAWSVESNEKLFF

J gene: TRBJ2-1
V gene: TRBV24-1
clone size: .
D gene: .
CDR3 DNA: TGTGCCACCAGTGATTCGCGACAGAGCTCCTACAATGAGCAGTTCTTC
CDR3 protein: CATSDSRQSSYNEQFF

J gene: TRBJ1-2
V gene: TRBV10-3
clone size: medium-sized
D gene: .
CDR3 DNA: TGTGCCATCAGTGAGTCGGAGTACAGGTTTCCAACGGGTGGCTACACCTTC
CDR3 protein: CAISESEYRFPTGGYTF